This T cell receptor (beta chain) was sequenced in a study of blood T cells in healthy people across ages. About the study: Template-switching capture recovered about one barcoded beta molecule per two T cells. Study results and limitations: Per million T cells, TCR beta diversity dropped roughly linearly as age increased. Unsorted PBMC input precluded a conclusive naive versus antigen-experienced comparison.

About this clonotype: Its antigen is as yet unknown.

A second 7 to 11 cycle PCR used barcoded and J-beta primers. TCRdb reprocessed the 5' RACE reads via MiXCR and lists one record per CDR3 protein. The data show about a million distinct CDR3 sequences, 48% seen once. This CDR3 is 20 amino acids long. Germline loops: CDR1 LGHDT, CDR2 YNNKEL (reference sequence). V was pared by 0 bases and J by 3 bases, with 13 bases of the junction left unmatched. The gene calls are TRBV3-1 and TRBJ2-3; 12 bases fit TRBD2. The receptor comes from a man aged 25 to 40 in good health. Input material: blood. The DNA for the CDR3 is TGTGCCAGCAGCCAAGATCGGTTGCGGCTAGCGGGGGGGCCGACAGATACGCAGTATTTT. Residues: CASSQDRLRLAGGPTDTQYF.